The sequence of this T cell receptor beta chain was determined in a study of beta chain features in type 1 diabetes. Isolated RNA was reverse transcribed in full, so expressed TCRB transcripts were sequenced. Sequencing used immunoSEQ multiplex PCR; TCRdb keeps in-frame clones, though not all of them. The sample shows 200,000 to 250,000 clones, 25% to 30% of them seen only once. Deletions cut 3 bases from V and 0 bases from J, with 12 bases between. This CDR3 comprises 16 residues. Per germline, CDR1 MGHRA and CDR2 YSYEKL. Averaging approximately 120 mL, one heparinised blood draw came from each individual donor.

The sample was central memory CD4+ T cells from blood. This chain links TRBV4-1 with TRBJ2-1; weak D call: TRBD2 (5 bases). This TCR was sampled from a man aged 25-40 years in good health. In DNA, the CDR3 is TGCGCCAGCAGCCACGGGGTATTCCTCTCCTACAATGAGCAGTTCTTC. Residues: CASSHGVFLSYNEQFF.